The rows below give T cell receptor beta chains drawn from one sample of a study of shared clonotypes between healthy human individuals. Using immunoSEQ multiplex PCR, the repertoire was profiled, and TCRdb retains in-frame clones only, with some absent. The sample shows roughly 1,800,000 clones, about 95% of them seen only once. The specimen sequenced was naive CD8+ T cells sorted from blood. These receptors were obtained from a man between 18 and 35 years old in good health. CDR3s include the opening cysteine and the closing phenylalanine or tryptophan. Each record gives: clone size, V gene, J gene, D gene, CDR3 DNA, CDR3 protein. A D gene is named only where the DNA matches it firmly. Expanded clones get a size class; other rows say once, few or many, or leave the size out.

abundance: NA
v_gene: TRBV7-8
j_gene: TRBJ2-6
d_gene: TRBD2
CDR3nt: TGTGCCAGCAGCTCTTTCGGCGGGAGTTTAAGTGGGGCCAACGTCCTGACTTTC
CDR3aa: CASSSFGGSLSGANVLTF

abundance: NA
v_gene: TRBV5-4
j_gene: TRBJ2-7
d_gene: TRBD1
CDR3nt: TGTGCCAGCAGCACCGGGACAGTCTACGAGCAGTACTTC
CDR3aa: CASSTGTVYEQYF

abundance: NA
v_gene: TRBV2
j_gene: TRBJ2-7
d_gene: TRBD2
CDR3nt: TGTGCCAGCAGTGAAATCTTGGCTAGCGGAAGCTCCTACGAGCAGTACTTC
CDR3aa: CASSEILASGSSYEQYF

abundance: NA
v_gene: TRBV9
j_gene: TRBJ2-1
d_gene: NA
CDR3nt: TGTGCCAGCAGCGGGAGCTTTGATGAGCAGTTCTTC
CDR3aa: CASSGSFDEQFF

abundance: NA
v_gene: TRBV5-1
j_gene: TRBJ2-7
d_gene: TRBD1
CDR3nt: TGCGCCAGCAGCGTAACCGGGACAGGGACCTACGAGCAGTACTTC
CDR3aa: CASSVTGTGTYEQYF

abundance: NA
v_gene: TRBV6-1
j_gene: TRBJ1-4
d_gene: NA
CDR3nt: TGTGCCAGCAGTGAATTTATAGGGCGCTTCGTTAATGGTACTAATGAAAAACTGTTTTTT
CDR3aa: CASSEFIGRFVNGTNEKLFF

abundance: NA
v_gene: TRBV5-4
j_gene: TRBJ1-2
d_gene: NA
CDR3nt: TGTGCCAGCAGCCTGGGTTCCCTAGCTAACTATGGCTACACCTTC
CDR3aa: CASSLGSLANYGYTF

abundance: NA
v_gene: TRBV6-1
j_gene: TRBJ2-1
d_gene: TRBD1
CDR3nt: TGTGCCAGCAGTGTCGGGACAGACTACAATGAGCAGTTCTTC
CDR3aa: CASSVGTDYNEQFF

abundance: NA
v_gene: TRBV7-6
j_gene: TRBJ2-1
d_gene: TRBD2
CDR3nt: TGTGCCAGCAGCTTGGGCGGGGGTTTCCCCAATGAGCAGTTCTTC
CDR3aa: CASSLGGGFPNEQFF

abundance: NA
v_gene: TRBV2
j_gene: TRBJ1-1
d_gene: TRBD1
CDR3nt: TGTGCCAGCAGTGAACCCTGGGACAGTGAGAACACTGAAGCTTTCTTT
CDR3aa: CASSEPWDSENTEAFF

abundance: NA
v_gene: TRBV29-1
j_gene: TRBJ2-7
d_gene: NA
CDR3nt: TGCAGCGTTGTACAGGACTCCTACGAGCAGTACTTC
CDR3aa: CSVVQDSYEQYF

abundance: NA
v_gene: TRBV7-9
j_gene: TRBJ2-5
d_gene: TRBD2
CDR3nt: TGTGCCAGCAGCCCACTAGGTCTAGCGGGGGGTTACCAAGAGACCCAGTACTTC
CDR3aa: CASSPLGLAGGYQETQYF

abundance: NA
v_gene: TRBV7-6
j_gene: TRBJ2-2
d_gene: NA
CDR3nt: TGTGCCAGCAGCTCTGACACAGACACCGGGGAGCTGTTTTTT
CDR3aa: CASSSDTDTGELFF

abundance: NA
v_gene: TRBV7-9
j_gene: TRBJ2-5
d_gene: NA
CDR3nt: TGTGCCAGCAGCTCTGTGGACGGGGACGGGGAGACCCAGTACTTC
CDR3aa: CASSSVDGDGETQYF

abundance: NA
v_gene: TRBV2
j_gene: TRBJ2-7
d_gene: NA
CDR3nt: TGTGCCAGCAGTCGTCGGCCTGAAGGGGGTACAACTAAACTTACCTACGAGCAGTACTTC
CDR3aa: CASSRRPEGGTTKLTYEQYF

abundance: NA
v_gene: TRBV19
j_gene: TRBJ2-5
d_gene: NA
CDR3nt: TGTGCCAGTAGTATAGGGTGGGGGGAGACCCAGTACTTC
CDR3aa: CASSIGWGETQYF

abundance: NA
v_gene: TRBV6-4
j_gene: TRBJ2-3
d_gene: NA
CDR3nt: TGTGCCAGCAAGGTCCTAAATACGCAGTATTTT
CDR3aa: CASKVLNTQYF

abundance: NA
v_gene: TRBV13
j_gene: TRBJ1-2
d_gene: TRBD1
CDR3nt: TGTGCCAGCAGCCTACCGACAGGGGGAAAGGATGGCTACACCTTC
CDR3aa: CASSLPTGGKDGYTF

abundance: NA
v_gene: TRBV6-6
j_gene: TRBJ2-5
d_gene: TRBD2
CDR3nt: TGTGCCTCCGGACTAGCGGGGCAGGAGACCCAGTACTTC
CDR3aa: CASGLAGQETQYF

abundance: NA
v_gene: TRBV5-1
j_gene: TRBJ1-1
d_gene: TRBD1
CDR3nt: TGCGCCAGCAGCTTACAGGGGAGCACTGAAGCTTTCTTT
CDR3aa: CASSLQGSTEAFF

abundance: NA
v_gene: TRBV28
j_gene: TRBJ2-5
d_gene: NA
CDR3nt: TGTGCCAGCAGTGCAGACCTACAAGTTGTTGGGGAGACCCAGTACTTC
CDR3aa: CASSADLQVVGETQYF

abundance: few
v_gene: TRBV7-8
j_gene: TRBJ2-7
d_gene: NA
CDR3nt: TGTGCCAGCAGCCAGGATGGCAGGGGCTACGAGCAGTACTTC
CDR3aa: CASSQDGRGYEQYF

abundance: NA
v_gene: TRBV30
j_gene: TRBJ2-7
d_gene: NA
CDR3nt: TGTGCCTGGACTAGTGGGTTCAACTACGAGCAGTACTTC
CDR3aa: CAWTSGFNYEQYF

abundance: NA
v_gene: TRBV6-5
j_gene: TRBJ1-3
d_gene: NA
CDR3nt: TGTGCCAACCCGGACCCGTGCTCTGGAAACACCATATATTTT
CDR3aa: CANPDPCSGNTIYF

abundance: NA
v_gene: TRBV13
j_gene: TRBJ2-3
d_gene: TRBD2
CDR3nt: TGTGCCAGCAGCCCACGGACTAGGAGCACAGATACGCAGTATTTT
CDR3aa: CASSPRTRSTDTQYF

abundance: once
v_gene: TRBV18
j_gene: TRBJ2-7
d_gene: NA
CDR3nt: TGTGCCAGCTCACCGGACAGATACTACGAGCAGTACTTC
CDR3aa: CASSPDRYYEQYF

abundance: once
v_gene: TRBV30
j_gene: TRBJ2-1
d_gene: NA
CDR3nt: TGTGCCTGGAGTGTAGATCAGGGTCCCTACAATGAGCAGTTCTTC
CDR3aa: CAWSVDQGPYNEQFF